This TCR beta chain stems from a study of blood T cell repertoires in COVID-19 (TCRdb year 2020). For context, the study as a whole: The collaborator samples originated in the United States, Italy and Spain and spanned the acute and convalescent phases of COVID-19. The repertoires were made available in a free public database intended to serve as a resource for research on the immune response to SARS-CoV-2. Where available, HLA class I and class II types were obtained from metadata supplied by the sample provider rather than from assay-based typing. The prospective study material was composed of cDNA or gDNA derived from T cells, B-cell-depleted T cells, or PBMCs. The sample metadata nearly always contained a de-identified subject ID, COVID-19 status, age in years and sex. Samples came from the ongoing ImmuneRACE study (first 160 participants) plus 1,254 subjects from 6 global collaborators. The dataset comprised deeply sampled blood TCRbeta repertoires from subjects exposed to, actively infected with, or recovered from COVID-19.

The CDR3 numbers 14 residues from cysteine through phenylalanine. CDR3 DNA is the only sequence kept; it has 42 bases, read in frame from the first base. Trimming leaves V shorter by 2 bases and J shorter by 7 bases, with the junction holding 6 bases beyond the gene matches. For CDR1 and CDR2, the germline V gene lists MGHDK and SYGVNS. Collaborating institutions collected whole blood in K2EDTA tubes following their own protocols. For TCRbeta analysis, collaborators shipped samples as frozen whole blood, isolated PBMCs, or DNA extracted from either of those sample types. On this clone itself: This clone's antigen is unknown. No base-level quality is on record; no much larger clone is a single base apart.

Study-wide findings and limitations: How much clinical and demographic metadata was included differed by source and by participant, and the metadata was provided uncurated.

TCRbeta CDR3 regions were amplified from genomic DNA by means of the immunoSEQ Assay, a bias-controlled multiplex PCR. The original pipeline was this. The number of nucleated cells in each sample was estimated from the amplification of reference gene primers within the assay. To quantify the absolute abundance of each unique TCRbeta CDR3 rearrangement, sequence reads were collapsed and filtered. For each sample, productive Simpson clonality was calculated by taking the square root of Simpson's diversity index across productive rearrangements. TCRdb took this table from immuneACCESS and kept in-frame rearrangements with V and J called. Such tables lack part of the clones; where checked against another copy, unresolved V genes explain under half of the gap, and the rest is unexplained. V and J calls and clone size are those listed in that table; D and trimming were worked out from the DNA. The sample includes under 350,000 clones, with around 88% observed a single time. The ten largest clones represent about 4.6% of the sample.

The sequenced sample was peripheral blood. Recombination joined TRBV25-1 with TRBJ1-2; 8 of the junction bases match TRBD1. The TCR was taken from a man aged 35 to 55 with acute or convalescent COVID-19. Here is the DNA: TGTGCCAGCAGTGAAAGTTGGACAGGGTCTGGCTACACCTTC. Its translation reads: CASSESWTGSGYTF.